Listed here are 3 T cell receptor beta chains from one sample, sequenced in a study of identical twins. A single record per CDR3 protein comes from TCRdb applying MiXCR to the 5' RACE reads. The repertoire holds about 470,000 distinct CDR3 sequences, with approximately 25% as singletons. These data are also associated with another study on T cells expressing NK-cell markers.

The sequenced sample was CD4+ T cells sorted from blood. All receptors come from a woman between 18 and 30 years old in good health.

The CDR3 bases are TGTGCCAGCAGCCACACAGACACTGAAGCTTTCTTT. Translating it yields CASSHTDTEAFF. The chain is built from TRBV3-1 and TRBJ1-1, with D unclear. CDR3 length equals 12 residues. V gave up 3 bases and J gave up 3 bases, with 5 bases separating them. The germline V gene encodes CDR1 LGHDT and CDR2 YNNKEL (reference sequence).

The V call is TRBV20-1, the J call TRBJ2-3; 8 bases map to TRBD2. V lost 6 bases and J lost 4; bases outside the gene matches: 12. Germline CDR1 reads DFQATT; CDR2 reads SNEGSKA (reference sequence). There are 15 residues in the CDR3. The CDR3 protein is CSAPRLVSGADTQYF. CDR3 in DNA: TGCAGTGCCCCCCGACTAGTTAGCGGGGCAGATACGCAGTATTTT.

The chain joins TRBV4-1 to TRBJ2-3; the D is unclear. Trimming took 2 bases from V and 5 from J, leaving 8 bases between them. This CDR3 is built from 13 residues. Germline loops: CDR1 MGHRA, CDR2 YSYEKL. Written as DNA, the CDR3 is TGCGCCAGCAGCCAATTGGGGATAGATACGCAGTATTTT. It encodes CASSQLGIDTQYF.